These 18 T cell receptor beta chains were all obtained from the same sample, sequenced in a study of cytomegalovirus exposure and HLA in healthy donors. Both 60 Vbeta primers and 13 Jbeta primers went into the PCR. TCRdb's table, derived via immunoSEQ multiplex PCR, lists solely in-frame clones and lacks some. This table holds about 130,000 clones, roughly 17% found once. The sequenced material came from PBMCs. These receptors were collected from a female donor in good health and CMV-seropositive.

This clone has just a few counts. One end of the junction varies from germline; a read error may be responsible. The chain couples TRBV15 to TRBJ1-1, with a weak D call TRBD1 (6 bases). The germline CDR1 and CDR2 sequences are LNHNV and YYDKDF (reference sequence). This CDR3 is built from 14 residues. CDR3 DNA: TGTGCCACTAAGCCGGGGGGGCCGACTCCTGACGCTTTCTTT. This translates into CATKPGGPTPDAFF.

This chain joins TRBV19 and TRBJ1-1; D is uncertain. Trimming left V 0 bases short and J 4 bases short, with 12 bases between. Germline V gene data show CDR1 as LNHDA and CDR2 as SQIVND (reference sequence). The CDR3 is 15 residues long. DNA of the CDR3: TGTGCCAGTAGTATAGAGACCGGGGTGAGCACTGAAGCTTTCTTT. Its protein product is CASSIETGVSTEAFF.

The rearrangement links TRBV4-3 to TRBJ2-7, with 10 bases matching TRBD2. This CDR3 contains 15 residues. The germline CDR1 and CDR2 sequences are LGHNA and YSLEER. V dropped 1 base and J dropped 2; count of bases not matched to a gene: 2. CDR3 DNA: TGCGCCAGCAGCCAAGGGACTAGCGGAACCTACGAGCAGTACTTC. This encodes CASSQGTSGTYEQYF.

This clone has just a few counts. This sequence joins TRBV15 and TRBJ1-2; D remains unclear. The germline V gene has CDR1 LNHNV and CDR2 YYDKDF (reference sequence). V shed 2 bases and J shed 2 bases, with 15 bases lying between them. CDR3 size: 16 residues. The CDR3: CATSRTRRGNNYGYTF. The CDR3 coding sequence is TGTGCCACCAGCAGAACCCGGAGAGGGAACAACTATGGCTACACCTTC.

This clone was recorded a few times. The chain carries TRBV5-6 and TRBJ2-3; TRBD2 agrees at 9 bases. Germline lookup yields CDR1 SGHDT and CDR2 YYEEEE. Losses at the gene ends were 2 bases for V and 3 bases for J; bases not matched to a gene: 7. CDR3 length: 16 residues. CDR3 bases: TGTGCCAGCAGCTTATATATTAGCGGGAGAACAGATACGCAGTATTTT. This gives the protein CASSLYISGRTDTQYF.

This rearrangement joins TRBV5-4 to TRBJ2-7, with 14 bases identical to TRBD2. Germline lookup yields CDR1 SGHNT and CDR2 YYREEE (reference sequence). The length of the CDR3 is 16 residues. The trim removed 4 bases at V and 6 bases at J, leaving 9 bases unmatched. CDR3 residues: CASSRGTSGGLSEQYF. For the CDR3, the DNA is TGTGCCAGCAGCCGGGGGACTAGCGGGGGTCTGAGCGAGCAGTACTTC.

The rearrangement links TRBV6-1 to TRBJ1-3, with 9 positions matching TRBD1. This CDR3 comprises 15 residues. Germline lookup yields CDR1 MNHNS and CDR2 SASEGT. With 6 bases clipped from V and 7 bases from J, the junction kept 10 bases outside the gene matches. The CDR3 DNA is TGTGCCAGCAGAGAACAGGGGGCTGAGGTGAACACCATATATTTT. It translates to CASREQGAEVNTIYF.

This clone showed up just a few times. This sequence joins TRBV7-2 and TRBJ1-2, with no clear D. V gave up 8 bases and J gave up 0 bases, with 10 bases separating them. The germline CDR1 and CDR2 sequences are SGHTA and FQGNSA. CDR3 size: 13 residues. The DNA of the CDR3 is TGTGCCAGCGATACTTTTTCTAACTATGGCTACACCTTC. Translated: CASDTFSNYGYTF.

J is TRBJ1-5 and V is TRBV7-2; D ambiguous. The germline CDR1 and CDR2 sequences are SGHTA and FQGNSA. The V and J ends lost 2 bases and 5 bases respectively, with 10 bases between them. CDR3 length: 14 amino acids. The DNA of the CDR3 is TGTGCCAGCAGCTTAATATTCTCGGATCAGCCCCAGCATTTT. This gives the protein CASSLIFSDQPQHF. The complete variable domain, with remaining parts taken from reference TRBV7-2 and TRBJ1-5, reads GAGVSQSPSNKVTEKGKDVELRCDPISGHTALYWYRQSLGQGLEFLIYFQGNSAPDKSGLPSDRFSAERTGGSVSTLTIQRTQQEDSAVYLCASSLIFSDQPQHFGDGTRLSIL.

This clone showed up just once. The chain carries TRBV18 and TRBJ1-1, with 7 positions matching TRBD1. CDR3 length: 16 amino acids. Trimming took 2 bases from V and 0 from J; bases not matched to a gene: 6. CDR1 is KGHSH and CDR2 is LQKENI in the germline V gene. DNA for the CDR3: TGTGCCAGCTCACCATTAGGGGGCACCATGAACACTGAAGCTTTCTTT. It codes for CASSPLGGTMNTEAFF.

This clone was detected only a few times. At one end, the junction sequence differs from germline, possibly due to a read error. The gene calls are TRBV5-1 and TRBJ1-2; 7 nucleotides line up with TRBD1. Per the germline V gene, CDR1 is SGHRS and CDR2 is YFSETQ. This CDR3 comprises 12 residues. CDR3 DNA sequence: TGCGCCAGCAGCCTAACAGGGGAGGTTGAGTCCTTC. Its protein product is CASSLTGEVESF.

This chain connects TRBV28 to TRBJ2-2; TRBD2 matches at 13 bases. Trimming at V came to 4 bases and at J to 4 bases, leaving 6 bases not matched to a gene. This CDR3 spans 17 amino acids. The germline CDR1 and CDR2 sequences are MDHEN and SYDVKM. The CDR3 bases are TGTGCCAGCAGTTCAATCCGGACTAGCGGGGGCACCGGGGAGCTGTTTTTT. Protein sequence: CASSSIRTSGGTGELFF.

The chain links TRBV9 to TRBJ2-2, with D possibly TRBD1 on 6 matching bases. Germline CDR1 reads SGDLS; CDR2 reads YYNGEE. The ends were cut back, 4 bases at V and 2 bases at J, with 12 bases in the middle. The CDR3 contains 15 residues. The CDR3 DNA is TGTGCCAGCAGCTTACTCAGGGGAAACACCGGGGAGCTGTTTTTT. The encoded protein is CASSLLRGNTGELFF.

The V and J genes are TRBV5-1 and TRBJ1-6; 12 bases line up with TRBD1. V shed 4 bases and J 8 bases; nucleotides not matched to a gene: 4. Germline V gives CDR1 SGHRS, CDR2 YFSETQ. This CDR3 contains 15 residues. The CDR3 here is CASSIGTGGDSPLHF. The CDR3 DNA follows: TGCGCCAGCAGCATCGGGACAGGGGGCGATTCACCCCTCCACTTT.

The chain is built from TRBV28 and TRBJ1-2; D may be TRBD1 (6 bases). From germline, CDR1 is MDHEN and CDR2 SYDVKM. The CDR3 has 13 amino acids. With 4 bases removed from V and 6 bases from J, the gap between germline ends came to 12 bases. This CDR3 is CASSSQGFDGYTF. The CDR3, as DNA: TGTGCCAGCAGTTCGCAGGGGTTCGATGGCTACACCTTC.

This clone was detected only a few times. CDR3 sequence: CSVRGWMDTEAFF. CDR3 DNA sequence: TGCAGCGTTCGGGGGTGGATGGACACTGAAGCTTTCTTT. The V and J genes are TRBV29-1 and TRBJ1-1; the D gene is possibly TRBD1 (5 bases). Trimming left V 5 bases short and J 3 bases short, with 13 bases between. The CDR3 runs 13 residues. From germline, CDR1 is SQVTM and CDR2 ANQGSEA.

This clone was detected a few times. The rearrangement links TRBV30 to TRBJ2-5; TRBD2 matches at 8 bases. Germline V lookup: CDR1 GTSNPN, CDR2 SVGIG (reference sequence). There are 15 residues in the CDR3. With 3 bases clipped from V and 2 bases from J, the junction kept 8 bases outside the gene matches. For the CDR3, the DNA is TGTGCCTGGAGAGACACGGGAGGGGGACAAGAGACCCAGTACTTC. Its translation is CAWRDTGGGQETQYF.

V usage is TRBV5-1 and J usage is TRBJ1-5, with no clear D. The germline gives CDR1 SGHRS, CDR2 YFSETQ. Trimming pared 3 bases from V and 4 bases from J, leaving 11 bases between. CDR3 length: 14 residues. CDR3 protein: CASSYGSGNQPQHF. The CDR3 coding sequence is TGCGCCAGCAGCTATGGTTCGGGGAATCAGCCCCAGCATTTT.